This T cell receptor (beta chain) is from a study of blood T cell repertoires in COVID-19. Unmatched junction bases numbered 5, after V lost 4 bases and J lost 5 bases. Germline CDR1 is SQVTM and CDR2 is ANQGSEA. CDR3 length: 14 residues. This table comes from immunoSEQ multiplex PCR, and its TCRdb copy is limited to in-frame clones, with some not included. There are about 160,000 clones in the sample; 80% occur only once, and roughly 3.4% lies in the top ten. Adults between about 18 and 89 years of age took part from 20 to 25 US areas. Material: PBMCs or T cells enriched from blood (not recorded which). This sequence joins TRBV29-1 and TRBJ2-1; 10 bases match TRBD2. This sequence originates from a woman aged 60-75 years who had recovered from COVID-19. The CDR3 nucleotides read TGCAGCGTTGTAAGCGGGGGGGCTGACAATGAGCAGTTCTTC. This encodes CSVVSGGADNEQFF.